These 22 T cell receptor beta chains were sequenced from one sample in a study of blood T cells in healthy people across ages. Primed by a sample-barcoded 5' primer and a J-beta primer mix, a second PCR proceeded for 7 to 11 cycles. TCRdb fed the 5' RACE reads into MiXCR, producing one record per CDR3 protein. The data contain some 1 million distinct CDR3 sequences, 45% of them singletons. Sequenced: blood. The receptors here all came from a woman aged 55-75 years in good health.

On this clonotype itself: An end of the junction does not agree with germline; a read error may underlie this. This chain joins TRBV20-1 and TRBJ1-2; TRBD1 aligns across 9 bases. The CDR3 length is 14 residues. Germline CDR1 DFQATT, CDR2 SNEGSKA (reference sequence). The CDR3: CSARGDRDENGCTF. CDR3 DNA sequence: TGCAGTGCGAGGGGGGACAGGGATGAGAATGGCTGCACCTTC.

This chain links TRBV6-5 with TRBJ2-3; 7 bases map to TRBD2. This CDR3 contains 15 residues. The germline V gene has CDR1 MNHEY and CDR2 SVGAGI. Trimming at V came to 3 bases and at J to 4 bases, leaving 7 bases not matched to a gene. This CDR3 is CASSYGREAADTQYF. CDR3 coding DNA: TGTGCCAGCAGTTATGGTCGGGAGGCAGCAGATACGCAGTATTTT.

This clonotype has ten or more counts. This chain connects TRBV5-1 to TRBJ2-7, with TRBD1 identical over 8 bases. With V trimmed by 4 bases and J by 4 bases, 4 bases remained unmatched. CDR3 length equals 13 residues. Germline CDR1 reads SGHRS; CDR2 reads YFSETQ. The CDR3: CASSTGQGYEQYF. CDR3 bases: TGCGCCAGCAGCACCGGACAGGGTTACGAGCAGTACTTC.

CDR3 DNA: TGCGCCAGCAGCTTGGCAGGACAGGCGCGCTCCTACGAGCAGTACTTC. Its translation: CASSLAGQARSYEQYF. The chain links TRBV5-1 to TRBJ2-7; 7 nucleotides match TRBD1. The CDR3 is 16 residues long. CDR1 and CDR2 (germline): SGHRS, YFSETQ. The V gene end was trimmed by 0 bases and the J gene end by 0 bases; junction bases not matched to a gene: 6.

The chain recombines TRBV15 with TRBJ2-1; TRBD2 agrees at 13 bases. Germline V gene lookup returns CDR1 LNHNV and CDR2 YYDKDF (reference sequence). J lost 4 bases, V lost 5 bases, and 5 bases had no gene match. This CDR3 contains 16 residues. CDR3 residues: CATSVGTSGIYNEQFF. CDR3 nucleotide sequence: TGTGCCACCAGCGTGGGGACTAGCGGGATATACAATGAGCAGTTCTTC.

V usage is TRBV15 and J usage is TRBJ2-1; D may match TRBD1 or TRBD2 (5 bases each). The V gene's germline CDR1 is LNHNV and CDR2 YYDKDF (reference sequence). Trimming left V 6 bases short and J 0 bases short, with 15 bases between. There are 16 residues in the CDR3. This CDR3 is CATSSPGRISYNEQFF. CDR3 sequence (DNA): TGTGCCACCAGTAGCCCGGGGCGTATCTCCTACAATGAGCAGTTCTTC.

This clonotype was detected ten times or more. The V call is TRBV5-1, the J call TRBJ1-2, with D possibly TRBD1 on 5 matching bases. Germline V CDR1 and CDR2: SGHRS, YFSETQ. V was pared by 4 bases and J by 2 bases, with 9 bases between. CDR3 length: 13 amino acids. CDR3 nucleotides: TGCGCCAGCAGCCCCGGGGGGAACTATGGCTACACCTTC. It encodes CASSPGGNYGYTF.

This clonotype was observed a handful of times. The chain recombines TRBV20-1 with TRBJ1-2; no reliable D call. The V gene's germline CDR1 is DFQATT and CDR2 SNEGSKA (reference sequence). V dropped 3 bases and J dropped 8 bases, with 13 bases sitting between them. The CDR3 loop spans 12 amino acids. The CDR3 region has the DNA TGCAGTGCTAGGACCCAGACACCCGGCTACACCTTC. It codes for CSARTQTPGYTF.

In the case of this clonotype: Just one base apart from a much larger clone, this may be a read error. The rearrangement links TRBV20-1 to TRBJ2-1; D not certain. V was cut by 5 bases and J by 2 bases, with 13 bases left in between. This CDR3 contains 14 residues. The germline V gene encodes CDR1 DFQATT and CDR2 SNEGSKA (reference sequence). The CDR3 loop is CSAVGRATYNEQFF. DNA of the CDR3: TGCAGTGCTGTCGGACGCGCCACCTACAATGAGCAGTTCTTC.

This clonotype was observed a single time. J is TRBJ2-7 and V is TRBV30; no reliable D call. Trimming left V 0 bases short and J 0 bases short, with 9 bases between. The CDR3 runs 14 residues. The V gene's germline CDR1 is GTSNPN and CDR2 SVGIG (reference sequence). For the CDR3, the DNA is TGTGCCTGGAGTGTAGTCAGGAGCTCCTACGAGCAGTACTTC. Translating gives CAWSVVRSSYEQYF.

The V gene is TRBV13, the J gene TRBJ2-1; D gene ambiguous. This CDR3 region has 15 residues. V was trimmed by 5 bases and J by 3 bases, leaving 14 bases between them. In germline, CDR1 is PRHDT, CDR2 FYEKMQ (reference sequence). The CDR3 region is CASSPLLSLYNEQFF. The CDR3 nucleotides are TGTGCCAGCAGCCCGCTATTAAGCCTCTACAATGAGCAGTTCTTC.

With respect to this clonotype: A much larger clone lies one base from this, so it may be a read error. The CDR3 DNA reads TGTGCCGGCTCACCACAACAAGAGACCCAGTACTTC. It specifies CAGSPQQETQYF. The V and J genes are TRBV18 and TRBJ2-5, with D hard to call. The CDR3 has 12 residues. Looked up from germline, CDR1 is KGHSH and CDR2 is LQKENI.

J is TRBJ2-3 and V is TRBV9, with a weak D call TRBD2 (6 bases). Trimming left V 0 bases short and J 7 bases short, with 21 bases between. CDR3 length equals 17 residues. CDR1 is SGDLS, CDR2 YYNGEE, per germline. The CDR3 DNA is TGTGCCAGCAGCGTAGATTCCCCCGGGGGACGCTCAAATACGCAGTATTTT. Protein product: CASSVDSPGGRSNTQYF.

This clonotype was seen ten or more times. The chain recombines TRBV27 with TRBJ1-5; D not certain. CDR1 and CDR2 from the germline V gene are MNHEY and SMNVEV (reference sequence). Trimming took 2 bases from V and 7 from J, leaving 9 bases between them. The CDR3 consists of 13 residues. In DNA, the CDR3 is TGTGCCAGCAGTTTAGGGCCCCGACAGCCCCAGCATTTT. This sequence encodes CASSLGPRQPQHF.

This clonotype was observed many times. This may arise from a read error, as a much more abundant clone is one base away. The chain recombines TRBV3-1 with TRBJ2-5; possibly TRBD1 or TRBD2 for D (5 bases each). Germline values: CDR1 LGHDT, CDR2 YNNKEL (reference sequence). There are 15 residues in the CDR3. Trimming removed 4 bases from V and 11 bases from J, with 23 bases in between. CDR3 DNA: TGTGCCAGCAGCCGTTCAGGGTCGGGGTCAGATGAGCAGTACTTC. Translation: CASSRSGSGSDEQYF.

In this sample, this clonotype turned up many times. V usage is TRBV15 and J usage is TRBJ2-5; D call uncertain. The CDR3 spans 14 residues. Trimming shortened V by 0 bases and J by 5 bases, and 10 bases separated the two germline ends. Germline CDR1 reads LNHNV; CDR2 reads YYDKDF (reference sequence). CDR3 DNA sequence: TGTGCCACCAGCAGAGATAGTAGGCGCGAGACCCAGTACTTC. Its protein is CATSRDSRRETQYF.

This rearrangement joins TRBV15 to TRBJ2-1; the D is unclear. The V gene's germline CDR1 is LNHNV and CDR2 YYDKDF (reference sequence). V was cut by 3 bases and J by 5 bases, with 8 bases left in between. This CDR3 region has 13 residues. The CDR3 protein is CATSSNRNNEQFF. Here the CDR3 DNA reads TGTGCCACCAGCAGTAACAGAAACAATGAGCAGTTCTTC.

This clonotype was recorded a few times. This sequence joins TRBV6-6 and TRBJ2-1, with TRBD2 matching over 10 bases. Germline lookup yields CDR1 MNHNY and CDR2 SVGAGI (reference sequence). Trimming cost V 6 bases and J 0 bases; bases outside gene matches: 2. This CDR3 spans 15 amino acids. CDR3 nucleotides: TGTGCCAGCAGAATAGCGGGAGGCTCCTACAATGAGCAGTTCTTC. This translates into CASRIAGGSYNEQFF.

The genes are TRBV12-3 or TRBV12-4 and TRBJ2-5, with D possibly matching TRBD1 (5 bases). CDR3 length equals 13 residues. V lost 7 bases to trimming and J lost 5 bases, with 14 bases between them. The CDR3 sequence is CASKPGPGETQYF. As DNA, the CDR3 is TGTGCCAGCAAACCAGGGCCTGGGGAGACCCAGTACTTC.

Note on this clonotype: A much larger clonotype is one base distant, so this may be a read error. J is TRBJ2-5 and V is TRBV5-1, with 15 bases lining up with TRBD2. Trimming removed 4 bases from V and 13 bases from J; junction bases left unmatched: 8. CDR3 size: 14 residues. Germline V lookup: CDR1 SGHRS, CDR2 YFSETQ. The CDR3 loop is CASSRGLAGGERYF. The DNA for the CDR3 is TGCGCCAGCAGCAGGGGACTAGCGGGAGGCGAGCGGTACTTC.

V is TRBV5-1 and J is TRBJ2-6; no definite D call. Trimming pared 7 bases from V and 1 base from J, leaving 24 bases between. The germline gives CDR1 SGHRS, CDR2 YFSETQ. The CDR3 length is 19 residues. The CDR3, as DNA: TGCGCCAGCTCCTACTTTCGGGCAGGTTTGTTTTCTGGGGCCAACGTCCTGACTTTC. Translation: CASSYFRAGLFSGANVLTF. The complete variable domain, with remaining parts taken from reference TRBV5-1 and TRBJ2-6, reads KAGVTQTPRYLIKTRGQQVTLSCSPISGHRSVSWYQQTPGQGLQFLFEYFSETQRNKGNFPGRFSGRQFSNSRSEMNVSTLELGDSALYLCASSYFRAGLFSGANVLTFGAGSRLTVL.

The chain employs TRBV12-3 or TRBV12-4 and TRBJ2-7; 9 positions match TRBD2. Germline trimming cut 6 bases from V and 10 bases from J; bases unmatched to any gene: 13. This CDR3 spans 14 amino acids. CDR3 sequence: CASRLGTSYNEQYF. The CDR3 DNA is TGTGCCAGCAGGCTGGGGACTAGCTACAATGAACAGTACTTC.